Here is one TCR beta chain with its context. The antigen is undetermined. This specimen comes from a study of cytomegalovirus exposure and HLA in healthy donors. Study-wide points: Highly shared sequence variants in one cluster were likely a sequencing artifact. A missense variant in DCLRE1C was later tied to TCR beta V- and J-gene trimming.

60 Vbeta and 13 Jbeta primers were used in PCR. Assay used: immunoSEQ multiplex PCR; TCRdb lists only in-frame clones, some missing. This table has about 110,000 clones, around 78% appearing once. J was trimmed by 6 bases and V by 0 bases; bases with no gene match: 4. The CDR3 has 15 amino acids. Looked up from germline, CDR1 is SGDLS and CDR2 is YYNGEE. This sequence originates from a male donor in good health and CMV-seronegative. The chain uses TRBV9 and TRBJ2-1; 9 nucleotides agree with TRBD2. The sequenced sample consisted of PBMCs. CDR3 protein: CASSVDAGGPNEQFF. For the CDR3, the DNA is TGTGCCAGCAGCGTAGATGCGGGAGGGCCCAATGAGCAGTTCTTC.